Each of the 8 T cell receptor beta chains below was sequenced from the same sample in a study of Ad26.COV2.S vaccination and SARS-CoV-2 variants. Documented treatment: some 20 received Ad26.COV2.S at low or high dose, single or two shots; 5 received placebo; per-sample allocation not given. Sampling was performed 63 days after the first vaccine or placebo injection. The method was immunoSEQ multiplex PCR; TCRdb's version includes in-frame clones alone and lacks a portion of them. The data show around 340,000 clones, about 88% seen once. Sequenced material: peripheral blood, taken in a trial of Ad26.COV2.S vaccine versus placebo. The receptors derive from a person between 18 and 59 years old who received the Ad26.COV2.S COVID-19 vaccine or a placebo.

This chain connects TRBV6-2 or TRBV6-3 to TRBJ2-3; D ambiguous. Germline V gives CDR1 MNHEY, CDR2 SVGEGT. The CDR3 runs 15 residues. Deletions cut 1 base from V and 2 bases from J, with 10 bases between. The CDR3 DNA reads as TGTGCCAGCAGTTACTGGAAGGGCTCCACAGATACGCAGTATTTT. This gives the protein CASSYWKGSTDTQYF.

The CDR3 here is CASSARGGTNTEAFF. Written as DNA, the CDR3 is TGTGCCAGCAGCGCCCGAGGGGGGACGAACACTGAAGCTTTCTTT. The gene calls are TRBV9 and TRBJ1-1; D perhaps matches TRBD1 (6 bases). Trimming shortened V by 3 bases and J by 1 base, and 13 bases separated the two germline ends. The CDR3 is 15 residues long. The germline gives CDR1 SGDLS, CDR2 YYNGEE. The complete variable domain, with remaining parts taken from reference TRBV9 and TRBJ1-1, reads DSGVTQTPKHLITATGQRVTLRCSPRSGDLSVYWYQQSLDQGLQFLIQYYNGEERAKGNILERFSAQQFPDLHSELNLSSLELGDSALYFCASSARGGTNTEAFFGQGTRLTVV.

The rearrangement links TRBV6-2 or TRBV6-3 to TRBJ2-1; D perhaps matches TRBD2 (6 bases). The CDR3 consists of 14 residues. Trimming took 7 bases from V and 1 from J, leaving 11 bases between them. Looked up from germline, CDR1 is MNHEY and CDR2 is SVGEGT. CDR3 residues: CASTPSGSYNEQFF. The CDR3 DNA reads TGTGCCAGCACCCCAAGCGGGTCCTACAATGAGCAGTTCTTC.

J is TRBJ2-1 and V is TRBV7-3, with a possible D match to TRBD2 (5 bases). V lost 5 bases and J 9 bases, leaving 17 bases between the germline ends. Germline values: CDR1 SGHTA, CDR2 FQGTGA. The CDR3 extends over 14 amino acids. CDR3 sequence: CASSPSRERGEQFF. DNA of the CDR3: TGTGCCAGCAGCCCCAGTAGGGAGAGAGGTGAGCAGTTCTTC.

The CDR3 nucleotides read TGTGCCAGCGCGGTGGGGACAGGGGTTGGATGGGAGCAGTTCTTC. Translated: CASAVGTGVGWEQFF. The chain links TRBV7-9 to TRBJ2-1, with TRBD1 identical over 10 bases. CDR3 length: 15 amino acids. The ends lost 8 bases at V and 10 bases at J; junction bases unmatched: 14. CDR1 and CDR2 (germline): SEHNR, FQNEAQ (reference sequence).

With regard to this clone: Other DNA sequences from this sample encode an identical CDR3 as well. The V and J genes are TRBV15 and TRBJ2-7; D possibly corresponds to TRBD2 (5 bases). Germline V gene sequence: CDR1 LNHNV, CDR2 YYDKDF (reference sequence). Trimming stripped 1 base from V and 4 bases from J, with 8 bases between. This CDR3 spans 13 amino acids. CDR3 nucleotide sequence: TGTGCCACCAGCAGAGTCGGACTTTACGAGCAGTACTTC. Translation: CATSRVGLYEQYF. Looking up the rest from reference TRBV15 and TRBJ2-7 gives the full variable domain: DAMVIQNPRYQVTQFGKPVTLSCSQTLNHNVMYWYQQKSSQAPKLLFHYYDKDFNNEADTPDNFQSRRPNTSFCFLDIRSPGLGDTAMYLCATSRVGLYEQYFGPGTRLTVT.

In its sample, this clone was seen a few times. The rearrangement uses TRBV7-2 and TRBJ2-3; weak D call: TRBD1 (5 bases). Germline V gene lookup returns CDR1 SGHTA and CDR2 FQGNSA. The CDR3 extends over 13 amino acids. V was shortened by 5 bases and J by 2 bases, with 8 bases between the two germline ends. The CDR3 sequence: CASSGALTDTQYF. CDR3 coding DNA: TGTGCCAGCAGCGGGGCCCTCACAGATACGCAGTATTTT.

The chain combines TRBV14 with TRBJ1-4; D call uncertain. CDR1 SGHDN and CDR2 FVKESK come from the germline V gene. The CDR3 is 15 amino acids. V lost 4 bases, J lost 0 bases, and 9 bases lay in between. CDR3 amino acids: CASSPRRSTNEKLFF. The CDR3 nucleotides read TGTGCCAGCAGCCCCCGACGCTCAACTAATGAAAAACTGTTTTTT.